Following are 31 T cell receptor beta chains from one sample sequenced in a study of blood T cell repertoires in COVID-19. Clones were sequenced by immunoSEQ multiplex PCR, and TCRdb holds only the in-frame ones, with some missing. The sample shows some 290,000 clones, roughly 89% of them seen only once. Material for sequencing was peripheral blood. The receptors come from a woman in her 30s with COVID-19, enrolled during active disease.

This clone has a single count. The chain uses TRBV6-5 and TRBJ2-7; D uncertain. The CDR3 runs 12 residues. Germline CDR1 MNHEY, CDR2 SVGAGI. The V and J ends lost 8 bases and 2 bases respectively, with 10 bases between them. DNA of the CDR3: TGTGCCAGCTTTGCGTTCCCCTACGAGCAGTACTTC. Residues: CASFAFPYEQYF.

The rearrangement joins TRBV5-1 to TRBJ2-3, with TRBD2 matching 10 bases. Unmatched junction bases numbered 9, after V lost 5 bases and J lost 6 bases. The CDR3 covers 15 residues. The germline V gene encodes CDR1 SGHRS and CDR2 YFSETQ. The CDR3 sequence: CASRWASGGVDTQYF. The CDR3 DNA is TGCGCCAGCAGATGGGCTAGCGGGGGTGTGGATACGCAGTATTTT.

This clone appeared a single time. The V gene is TRBV20-1, the J gene TRBJ1-5, with D uncertain. Germline CDR1 DFQATT, CDR2 SNEGSKA (reference sequence). This CDR3 spans 13 amino acids. V was cut by 3 bases and J by 9 bases, with 15 bases left in between. The CDR3 DNA reads TGCAGTGCTAGTGCAAACGGGGTCGGGCCCCAGCATTTT. It translates to CSASANGVGPQHF.

This chain uses TRBV6-5 with TRBJ2-5, with unresolved D. This CDR3 has 11 residues. Germline V lookup: CDR1 MNHEY, CDR2 SVGAGI. The V and J ends lost 6 bases and 4 bases respectively, with 6 bases between them. The CDR3 loop is CASRRAETQYF. For the CDR3, the DNA is TGTGCCAGCAGGAGAGCAGAGACCCAGTACTTC.

V is TRBV28 and J is TRBJ2-3; 8 positions agree with TRBD2. CDR3 length equals 14 residues. Germline-derived CDR1 and CDR2 are MDHEN and SYDVKM. Trimming cost V 4 bases and J 5 bases; bases outside gene matches: 5. CDR3 bases: TGTGCCAGCAGTTACGGGGGGGCAGAAGATACGCAGTATTTT. It is translated as CASSYGGAEDTQYF.

The CDR3 DNA sequence: TGTGCCAGTAGTTCGTTTGCGGGGGGACCCTACGAGCAGTACTTC. The encoded protein is CASSSFAGGPYEQYF. This chain connects TRBV19 to TRBJ2-7; 8 bases fit TRBD2. The CDR3 is 15 residues long. Germline V lookup: CDR1 LNHDA, CDR2 SQIVND (reference sequence). Trimming at V came to 5 bases and at J to 2 bases, leaving 8 bases not matched to a gene.

The genes are TRBV19 and TRBJ2-7; D perhaps matches TRBD1 (6 bases). The CDR3 is 13 residues long. The V and J ends lost 3 bases and 3 bases respectively, with 9 bases between them. The V gene's germline CDR1 is LNHDA and CDR2 SQIVND (reference sequence). CDR3 in amino acids: CASSILTGYEQYF. As DNA, the CDR3 is TGTGCCAGTAGTATCTTGACAGGCTACGAGCAGTACTTC.

The J gene is TRBJ1-6, the V gene TRBV6-1; the D is unclear. The V and J ends lost 3 bases and 0 bases respectively, with 9 bases between them. Germline values: CDR1 MNHNS, CDR2 SASEGT. CDR3 length equals 16 residues. CDR3 protein: CASSDTVSSYNSPLHF. CDR3 DNA sequence: TGTGCCAGCAGTGATACAGTAAGCTCCTATAATTCACCCCTCCACTTT.

The chain carries TRBV7-2 and TRBJ2-3; D is perhaps TRBD2 (6 bases). The CDR3 spans 14 residues. Trimming removed 1 base from V and 5 bases from J, with 10 bases in between. Germline V CDR1 and CDR2: SGHTA, FQGNSA. The CDR3 loop is CASSLELAIDTQYF. CDR3 DNA: TGTGCCAGCAGCTTAGAACTAGCAATAGATACGCAGTATTTT. The variable domain in full, with the rest retrieved from reference TRBV7-2 and TRBJ2-3, is GAGVSQSPSNKVTEKGKDVELRCDPISGHTALYWYRQSLGQGLEFLIYFQGNSAPDKSGLPSDRFSAERTGGSVSTLTIQRTQQEDSAVYLCASSLELAIDTQYFGPGTRLTVL.

CDR3 region: CASSPPTGVGDEQYF. The CDR3 coding sequence is TGTGCCAGCTCACCACCAACGGGGGTCGGTGACGAGCAGTACTTC. The rearrangement links TRBV18 to TRBJ2-7; tentatively, D is TRBD2 (6 bases). With 0 bases removed from V and 5 bases from J, the gap between germline ends came to 14 bases. Germline CDR1 KGHSH, CDR2 LQKENI. The CDR3 is made up of 15 amino acids.

V and J are TRBV5-1 and TRBJ2-1, with a possible D match to TRBD2 (5 bases). The length of the CDR3 is 16 residues. From germline, CDR1 is SGHRS and CDR2 YFSETQ. Trimming left V 2 bases short and J 0 bases short, with 12 bases between. CDR3 DNA: TGCGCCAGCAGCTTCGGACTGTCGAGCTCCTACAATGAGCAGTTCTTC. Residues: CASSFGLSSSYNEQFF.

The chain carries TRBV19 and TRBJ1-2; no firm D call. The CDR3 covers 15 residues. V shed 0 bases and J shed 0 bases, with 8 bases lying between them. Germline CDR1 is LNHDA and CDR2 is SQIVND (reference sequence). The CDR3 DNA reads TGTGCCAGTAGTATAGACAGTCGCTCTAACTATGGCTACACCTTC. Encoded protein: CASSIDSRSNYGYTF.

The V gene is TRBV5-3, the J gene TRBJ2-3; the match to TRBD2 covers 10 bases. TRBV5-3 is classed as an ORF, of uncertain function. V gave up 3 bases and J gave up 2 bases; unmatched junction bases: 9. The CDR3 consists of 17 residues. The CDR3 is CARSSTHSGGITDTQYF. In nucleotides, the CDR3 is TGTGCCAGAAGCTCGACCCATAGCGGGGGGATCACAGATACGCAGTATTTT.

In the case of this clone: The sample holds other DNA sequences that translate to the same CDR3. The CDR3 region is CASSIAGLASPLHF. The CDR3, as DNA: TGTGCCAGTAGTATTGCGGGGTTGGCTTCACCCCTCCACTTT. The chain combines TRBV19 with TRBJ1-6; no definite D call. The CDR3 loop spans 14 amino acids. Germline V lookup: CDR1 LNHDA, CDR2 SQIVND (reference sequence). Trimming took 3 bases from V and 9 from J, leaving 12 bases between them. The full variable domain, completed using reference TRBV19 and TRBJ1-6, is DGGITQSPKYLFRKEGQNVTLSCEQNLNHDAMYWYRQDPGQGLRLIYYSQIVNDFQKGDIAEGYSVSREKKESFPLTVTSAQKNPTAFYLCASSIAGLASPLHFGNGTRLTVT.

The CDR3 DNA follows: TGTGCCACCAGTGACACCGGGACAGGGGAGAATGAGCAGTTCTTC. It yields the protein CATSDTGTGENEQFF. The rearrangement links TRBV24-1 to TRBJ2-1; 10 positions match TRBD1. Trimming at V came to 4 bases and at J to 7 bases, leaving 6 bases not matched to a gene. This CDR3 has 15 amino acids. Germline CDR1 and CDR2: KGHDR and SFDVKD.

The chain combines TRBV5-8 with TRBJ2-2, with 9 bases identical to TRBD1. Looked up from germline, CDR1 is SGHTS and CDR2 is YDEGEE. The CDR3 runs to 16 residues. Losses at the gene ends were 3 bases for V and 1 base for J; bases not matched to a gene: 4. The CDR3 spells CASSSPGQGNTGELFF. CDR3 bases: TGTGCCAGCAGCTCTCCGGGACAGGGGAACACCGGGGAGCTGTTTTTT.

The chain employs TRBV3-1 (or the pseudogene TRBV3-2) and TRBJ1-1; no clear D gene. The CDR3 consists of 13 residues. Germline loops: CDR1 LGHDT, CDR2 YNNKEL (reference sequence). Trimming stripped 4 bases from V and 1 base from J, with 7 bases between. In DNA, the CDR3 is TGTGCCAGCAGCCTCCTAGAGAACACTGAAGCTTTCTTT. Translating it yields CASSLLENTEAFF.

V is TRBV27 and J is TRBJ1-2; possibly TRBD1 for D (6 bases). Looked up from germline, CDR1 is MNHEY and CDR2 is SMNVEV (reference sequence). The CDR3 is 13 residues long. The V and J ends lost 8 bases and 7 bases respectively, with 17 bases between them. In nucleotides, the CDR3 is TGTGCCAGCCGGGAGGGGGGGGCAGGTGGCTACACCTTC. It yields the protein CASREGGAGGYTF.

This chain links TRBV6-1 with TRBJ2-7, with D unclear. Trimming removed 0 bases at V and 0 bases at J, with 9 bases between. CDR1 is MNHNS, CDR2 SASEGT, per germline. The CDR3 is made up of 15 amino acids. The DNA of the CDR3 is TGTGCCAGCAGTGAAGCGTCACACTACTCCTACGAGCAGTACTTC. It is translated as CASSEASHYSYEQYF.

The V gene is TRBV18, the J gene TRBJ1-6; no clear D. V was clipped by 5 bases and J by 10 bases, with 21 bases between them. The CDR3 totals 16 residues. From germline, CDR1 is KGHSH and CDR2 LQKENI. The CDR3 here is CASSAGGGREPSPLHF. CDR3 DNA sequence: TGTGCCAGCTCAGCCGGAGGCGGGAGGGAACCATCACCCCTCCACTTT.

This chain joins TRBV5-1 and TRBJ1-1, with 10 nucleotides matching TRBD1. The length of the CDR3 is 14 residues. CDR1 and CDR2 from the germline V gene are SGHRS and YFSETQ. The V gene end was trimmed by 4 bases and the J gene end by 4 bases; junction bases not matched to a gene: 4. As DNA, the CDR3 is TGCGCCAGCAGCCCGGGGACAGGGGCCACTGAAGCTTTCTTT. Translation gives CASSPGTGATEAFF.

The V gene is TRBV12-3 or TRBV12-4, the J gene TRBJ1-2; 7 positions match TRBD1. The CDR3 covers 13 residues. Germline trimming cut 1 base from V and 5 bases from J; bases unmatched to any gene: 1. The CDR3 nucleotides read TGTGCCAGCAGTTTAGGCAGGGGGTATGGCTACACCTTC. Protein: CASSLGRGYGYTF.

This sequence joins TRBV2 and TRBJ2-1; TRBD1 might be the D (6 bases). V was clipped by 6 bases and J by 8 bases, with 14 bases between them. The CDR3 extends over 13 amino acids. CDR1 and CDR2 (germline): SNHLY, FYNNEI. The CDR3 sequence: CASSALQGHEQFF. DNA of the CDR3: TGTGCCAGCAGCGCACTACAGGGCCATGAGCAGTTCTTC.

Concerning this clone itself: Within the sample, other DNA sequences also encode this same CDR3. The V call is TRBV19, the J call TRBJ2-1, with 8 bases matching TRBD2. Germline CDR1 reads LNHDA; CDR2 reads SQIVND (reference sequence). V lost 6 bases and J lost 2; bases outside the gene matches: 6. This CDR3 spans 15 amino acids. CDR3 residues: CASSPGTSAYNEQFF. DNA for the CDR3: TGTGCCAGTAGCCCCGGGACTAGTGCCTACAATGAGCAGTTCTTC.

This chain uses TRBV9 with TRBJ2-1, with 8 bases identical to TRBD2. The CDR3 length is 15 residues. V lost 6 bases to trimming and J lost 5 bases; unmatched junction nucleotides: 10. The V gene's germline CDR1 is SGDLS and CDR2 YYNGEE. Here the CDR3 DNA reads TGTGCCAGCACCGCCGGGGGGGGCGGAAACAATGAGCAGTTCTTC. Translation: CASTAGGGGNNEQFF.

The chain is built from TRBV2 and TRBJ2-5; tentatively, D is TRBD2 (6 bases). This CDR3 contains 16 residues. The ends were cut back, 7 bases at V and 0 bases at J, with 18 bases in the middle. Germline CDR1 and CDR2: SNHLY and FYNNEI. The CDR3 here is CASTFLTGRYQETQYF. For the CDR3, the DNA is TGTGCCAGCACTTTCCTCACGGGGAGGTACCAAGAGACCCAGTACTTC.

The rearrangement uses TRBV6-4 and TRBJ2-3; D is unresolved. The germline gives CDR1 MRHNA, CDR2 SNTAGT. The CDR3 totals 13 residues. Trimming pared 3 bases from V and 2 bases from J, leaving 6 bases between. The CDR3 protein is CASSESYTDTQYF. CDR3 sequence (DNA): TGTGCCAGCAGTGAATCCTACACAGATACGCAGTATTTT.

V and J are TRBV5-4 and TRBJ2-6, with D unresolved. This CDR3 is built from 12 residues. Trimming removed 8 bases from V and 6 bases from J, with 9 bases in between. CDR1 and CDR2 (germline): SGHNT, YYREEE (reference sequence). The CDR3, as DNA: TGTGCCAGTTCAGATGAGGCCAACGTCCTGACTTTC. This sequence encodes CASSDEANVLTF.

The chain uses TRBV18 and TRBJ2-5, with unresolved D. This CDR3 has 14 amino acids. Germline lookup yields CDR1 KGHSH and CDR2 LQKENI. The V and J ends lost 4 bases and 0 bases respectively, with 9 bases between them. For the CDR3, the DNA is TGTGCCAGCTCACAAAACAGTCACCAAGAGACCCAGTACTTC. Its protein product is CASSQNSHQETQYF.

The gene calls are TRBV6-1 and TRBJ1-4; TRBD1 agrees at 7 bases. The V segment lost 10 bases and the J segment 3 bases; nucleotides outside the gene matches: 8. This CDR3 has 14 amino acids. Germline loops: CDR1 MNHNS, CDR2 SASEGT. The CDR3 region is CATSRQGSNEKLFF. DNA of the CDR3: TGTGCCACCTCAAGACAGGGATCTAATGAAAAACTGTTTTTT.

This chain uses TRBV19 with TRBJ2-7; 9 positions match TRBD1. Germline assignment: CDR1 LNHDA and CDR2 SQIVND (reference sequence). V lost 9 bases, J lost 3 bases, and 9 bases stayed unmatched. This CDR3 has 14 amino acids. The CDR3 region is CASSPGQGHYEQYF. The CDR3 bases are TGTGCCAGCAGCCCGGGACAGGGCCACTACGAGCAGTACTTC.